Listed here are 16 T cell receptor beta chains from one sample, sequenced in a study of T cells in Graves' hyperthyroidism and ophthalmopathy. RNA transcripts provided the source from which TCR beta CDR3 regions were amplified. HTBI primers drove first-round RT-PCR of the TCR CDR3. TCRdb itself ran the multiplex PCR reads through MiXCR, one entry per CDR3 protein. The sample records around 440,000 distinct CDR3 sequences, around 14% being singletons. Sequencing was carried out using blood. The source is a woman between 18 and 30 years old with Graves' hyperthyroidism.

This clonotype was seen only a few times. This chain links TRBV7-9 with TRBJ1-2; D is perhaps TRBD1 (6 bases). The length of the CDR3 is 13 residues. CDR1 is SEHNR and CDR2 is FQNEAQ in the germline V gene (reference sequence). V lost 6 bases to trimming and J lost 1 base, with 9 bases between them. CDR3: CASSRTDNYGYTF. The CDR3 nucleotides are TGTGCCAGCAGTCGGACAGATAACTATGGCTACACCTTC.

This chain joins TRBV9 and TRBJ2-1, with 7 bases that match TRBD1. Germline loops: CDR1 SGDLS, CDR2 YYNGEE. The CDR3 sequence is 16 residues long. V shed 0 bases, J shed 5 bases, and the junction held 8 bases outside the gene matches. The CDR3 nucleotides read TGTGCCAGCAGCGTAGGACAGGGCAGATTTAACAATGAGCAGTTCTTC. Amino acid sequence: CASSVGQGRFNNEQFF.

The sample holds many counts of this clonotype. The rearrangement links TRBV7-3 to TRBJ2-3, with 14 bases fitting TRBD2. The CDR3 runs to 15 residues. CDR1 and CDR2 (germline): SGHTA, FQGTGA. V trimming: 5 bases; J trimming: 5 bases; junction bases outside the gene matches: 3. CDR3 DNA sequence: TGTGCCAGCAGCCGTGGACTAGCGGGAGGAGATACGCAGTATTTT. This sequence encodes CASSRGLAGGDTQYF.

Many counts were recorded for this clonotype. CDR3 DNA: TGCGCCAGCCGCCCCGGGACACAGTCTAACTATGGCTACACCTTC. This sequence encodes CASRPGTQSNYGYTF. The chain uses TRBV5-1 and TRBJ1-2, with D possibly TRBD1 on 6 matching bases. V lost 7 bases and J 0 bases, leaving 16 bases between the germline ends. The CDR3 has 15 amino acids. Germline loops: CDR1 SGHRS, CDR2 YFSETQ. The variable domain in full, with the rest retrieved from reference TRBV5-1 and TRBJ1-2, is KAGVTQTPRYLIKTRGQQVTLSCSPISGHRSVSWYQQTPGQGLQFLFEYFSETQRNKGNFPGRFSGRQFSNSRSEMNVSTLELGDSALYLCASRPGTQSNYGYTFGSGTRLTVV.

This clonotype was counted at least ten times. The rearrangement uses TRBV30 and TRBJ2-5; the match to TRBD2 covers 7 bases. The CDR3 length is 14 residues. Trimming took 0 bases from V and 3 from J; bases not matched to a gene: 4. The germline V gene has CDR1 GTSNPN and CDR2 SVGIG (reference sequence). The CDR3 DNA follows: TGTGCCTGGAGTGTCGCTAGCGGCAAAGAGACCCAGTACTTC. Encoded protein: CAWSVASGKETQYF.

This clonotype has just one count. One base away lies a much larger clone, so this may be a sequencing read error. The chain uses TRBV4-1 and TRBJ1-5, with 7 bases identical to TRBD1. CDR3 size: 17 residues. Germline values: CDR1 MGHRA, CDR2 YSYEKL. CDR3 amino acids: CAGSQAPGTANYQPQHF. In DNA, the CDR3 is TGCGCCGGCAGCCAAGCCCCCGGGACAGCGAATTATCAGCCCCAGCATTTT.

This clonotype was counted at least ten times. This chain uses TRBV11-2 with TRBJ2-6; D ambiguous. Germline loops: CDR1 SGHAT, CDR2 FQNNGV. This CDR3 region has 14 residues. Trimming pared 6 bases from V and 4 bases from J, leaving 10 bases between. The DNA of the CDR3 is TGTGCCAGCAGACGAACGACAGGGGCCAACGTCCTGACTTTC. As protein: CASRRTTGANVLTF.

The gene calls are TRBV20-1 and TRBJ2-4; 8 bases agree with TRBD1. The CDR3 is 18 residues long. With 1 base clipped from V and 0 bases from J, the junction kept 11 bases outside the gene matches. Germline assignment: CDR1 DFQATT and CDR2 SNEGSKA (reference sequence). DNA of the CDR3: TGCAGTGCTAGAGGCGTGCCACCAGGGGGCTTAGCCAAAAACATTCAGTACTTC. This codes for CSARGVPPGGLAKNIQYF.

The chain carries TRBV20-1 and TRBJ1-3, with a possible D match to TRBD1 (6 bases). With 0 bases removed from V and 2 bases from J, the gap between germline ends came to 11 bases. Per germline, CDR1 DFQATT and CDR2 SNEGSKA (reference sequence). This CDR3 is 15 amino acids long. CDR3 region: CSAREATGTGNTIYF. In DNA form, the CDR3 reads TGCAGTGCTAGAGAGGCTACAGGGACTGGAAACACCATATATTTT.

This clonotype was seen many times. This CDR3 reads CASGLGGSGNTIYF. The CDR3 DNA follows: TGTGCTAGTGGTTTGGGCGGCTCTGGAAACACCATATATTTT. The chain carries TRBV12-5 and TRBJ1-3, with D unresolved. Germline assignment: CDR1 LGHNT and CDR2 FRNRAP. V was cut by 1 base and J by 0 bases, with 4 bases left in between. The CDR3 is 14 amino acids.

In this sample, this clonotype turned up many times. The V call is TRBV20-1, the J call TRBJ2-5; D unresolved. Trimming removed 3 bases at V and 5 bases at J, with 7 bases between. This CDR3 is built from 11 residues. In germline, CDR1 is DFQATT, CDR2 SNEGSKA (reference sequence). In nucleotides, the CDR3 is TGCAGTGCTAGGGAAAGGGAGACCCAGTACTTC. It translates to CSARERETQYF.

This clonotype was seen many times. The J gene is TRBJ2-7, the V gene TRBV20-1; D is uncertain. The CDR3 extends over 15 amino acids. Germline lookup yields CDR1 DFQATT and CDR2 SNEGSKA (reference sequence). Trimming shortened V by 1 base and J by 6 bases, and 19 bases separated the two germline ends. The CDR3 here is CSARGLGTSVIEQYF. The CDR3 nucleotides are TGCAGTGCTAGAGGGCTGGGCACCTCCGTAATCGAGCAGTACTTC.

This clonotype was seen repeatedly, ten times or more. V is TRBV27 and J is TRBJ1-5, with D perhaps TRBD1 (6 bases). This CDR3 is built from 15 residues. Germline-derived CDR1 and CDR2 are MNHEY and SMNVEV (reference sequence). V gave up 1 base and J gave up 4 bases, with 11 bases separating them. The CDR3 is CASSLYGQINQPQHF. In DNA, the CDR3 is TGTGCCAGCAGTTTATACGGACAGATTAATCAGCCCCAGCATTTT.

The chain links TRBV9 to TRBJ1-6, with a weak D call TRBD1 (5 bases). Germline-derived CDR1 and CDR2 are SGDLS and YYNGEE. The CDR3 extends over 18 amino acids. V dropped 2 bases and J dropped 5 bases, with 20 bases sitting between them. The DNA of the CDR3 is TGTGCCAGCAGCGTCCGGGACGCCCCTGGTACCAATAATTCACCCCTCCACTTT. Its protein product is CASSVRDAPGTNNSPLHF.

The table lists this clonotype with many counts. V and J are TRBV20-1 and TRBJ1-1, with TRBD1 as a possible D gene (6 bases). The CDR3 is 15 amino acids. Germline V lookup: CDR1 DFQATT, CDR2 SNEGSKA (reference sequence). Trimming stripped 3 bases from V and 3 bases from J, with 17 bases between. The CDR3 nucleotides are TGCAGTGCTAGCCTATATGGGAGGGGGGACACTGAAGCTTTCTTT. It is translated as CSASLYGRGDTEAFF.

This clonotype has at least ten counts. V and J are TRBV5-1 and TRBJ1-3; D call uncertain. The CDR3 runs 15 residues. Per the germline V gene, CDR1 is SGHRS and CDR2 is YFSETQ. Trimming took off 5 bases at V and 0 bases at J, with 12 bases between the two ends. The CDR3 DNA is TGCGCCAGCAGGCCCGACGGGAGCTCTGGAAACACCATATATTTT. It encodes CASRPDGSSGNTIYF. Drawing the rest from reference TRBV5-1 and TRBJ1-3, the complete variable domain is KAGVTQTPRYLIKTRGQQVTLSCSPISGHRSVSWYQQTPGQGLQFLFEYFSETQRNKGNFPGRFSGRQFSNSRSEMNVSTLELGDSALYLCASRPDGSSGNTIYFGEGSWLTVV.